The 21 T cell receptor beta chains presented below share a single source sample, sequenced in a study of T cell responses to AZD1222 COVID-19 vaccine. This table comes from immunoSEQ multiplex PCR, and its TCRdb copy is limited to in-frame clones, with some not included. Of under 150,000 clones listed, over 85% were seen once; the top ten hold around 1.1%. Source: peripheral blood, taken 28 days after the second AZD1222 dose. The receptor set was obtained from an adult who received the AZD1222 COVID-19 vaccine.

The chain combines TRBV11-3 with TRBJ2-1, with 8 bases aligning to TRBD1. The V segment lost 2 bases and the J segment 8 bases; nucleotides outside the gene matches: 2. This CDR3 has 13 amino acids. Germline V lookup: CDR1 SGHNT, CDR2 YENEEA. CDR3 bases: TGTGCCAGCAGCTTACACAGGGGGGATGAGCAGTTCTTC. Encoded protein: CASSLHRGDEQFF.

The chain combines TRBV7-6 with TRBJ1-1; D uncertain. The V gene's germline CDR1 is SGHVS and CDR2 FNYEAQ. The CDR3 extends over 13 amino acids. Trimming took 5 bases from V and 0 from J, leaving 7 bases between them. The DNA of the CDR3 is TGTGCCAGCAGCCAGACCGTGAACACTGAAGCTTTCTTT. Translating it yields CASSQTVNTEAFF.

This chain joins TRBV12-3 or TRBV12-4 and TRBJ1-2; 8 nucleotides align to TRBD1. CDR3 length: 12 amino acids. J gave up 7 bases and V 10 bases, and 8 bases lay outside the gene matches. CDR3 coding DNA: TGTGCCACCACAGGGGGGGCCGGTGGCTACACCTTC. Amino acids: CATTGGAGGYTF.

This clone has only one observation. J is TRBJ2-1 and V is TRBV7-3; no clear D gene. The CDR3 consists of 13 residues. Germline CDR1 SGHTA, CDR2 FQGTGA. V lost 2 bases, J lost 5 bases, and 7 bases lay in between. The CDR3: CASSLLGHNEQFF. CDR3 nucleotides: TGTGCCAGCAGCTTACTCGGCCACAATGAGCAGTTCTTC.

The V call is TRBV9, the J call TRBJ2-7; D gene uncertain. The ends were cut back, 3 bases at V and 2 bases at J, with 12 bases in the middle. Germline V gene lookup returns CDR1 SGDLS and CDR2 YYNGEE. The CDR3 loop spans 14 amino acids. DNA for the CDR3: TGTGCCAGCAGCGGCCCCCCGGAGACCTACGAGCAGTACTTC. Amino acids: CASSGPPETYEQYF.

The chain employs TRBV5-1 and TRBJ2-2; TRBD2 aligns across 12 bases. The CDR3 has 15 amino acids. CDR1 and CDR2 (germline): SGHRS, YFSETQ. J gave up 6 bases and V 2 bases, and 2 bases lay outside the gene matches. The DNA for the CDR3 is TGCGCCAGCAGCTTACTAGCGGGAGGTTCCGGGGAGCTGTTTTTT. Translating it yields CASSLLAGGSGELFF.

The V and J genes are TRBV4-3 and TRBJ2-7, with 9 bases lining up with TRBD1. The CDR3 contains 15 residues. CDR1 is LGHNA and CDR2 is YSLEER in the germline V gene. With V trimmed by 2 bases and J by 2 bases, 4 bases remained unmatched. The CDR3 region has the DNA TGCGCCAGCAGCCAACTTCGGACAGGGGCCTACGAGCAGTACTTC. Residues: CASSQLRTGAYEQYF.

This chain links TRBV19 with TRBJ1-1; 7 bases are shared with TRBD1. Losses at the gene ends were 4 bases for V and 1 base for J; bases not matched to a gene: 9. CDR3 length: 16 amino acids. Per the germline V gene, CDR1 is LNHDA and CDR2 is SQIVND (reference sequence). CDR3 amino acids: CASSTTYGTANTEAFF. The CDR3 coding sequence is TGTGCCAGTAGTACAACTTACGGGACAGCGAACACTGAAGCTTTCTTT.

CDR3 amino acids: CASSQEGTSGNTIYF. The CDR3 coding sequence is TGCGCCAGCAGCCAAGAAGGAACTTCCGGAAACACCATATATTTT. The chain has TRBV4-1 and TRBJ1-3; no clear D. V lost 0 bases and J 4 bases, leaving 10 bases between the germline ends. The CDR3 totals 15 residues. Germline V gene lookup returns CDR1 MGHRA and CDR2 YSYEKL.

The chain recombines TRBV27 with TRBJ2-7; 8 positions agree with TRBD1. The CDR3 is 17 amino acids. V was clipped by 6 bases and J by 1 base; unmatched bases: 14. Germline loops: CDR1 MNHEY, CDR2 SMNVEV (reference sequence). The CDR3 region has the DNA TGTGCCAGCAGCTACCTAAGGACAGGGTCAATTTCCTACGAGCAGTACTTC. It translates to CASSYLRTGSISYEQYF.

The V call is TRBV11-3, the J call TRBJ2-1, with 10 nucleotides matching TRBD2. The V segment lost 6 bases and the J segment 5 bases; nucleotides outside the gene matches: 10. The V gene's germline CDR1 is SGHNT and CDR2 YENEEA. The CDR3 covers 16 residues. The CDR3 loop reads CASRLGVAGGDNEQFF. CDR3 DNA: TGTGCCAGCAGACTAGGGGTAGCGGGAGGCGACAATGAGCAGTTCTTC.

V usage is TRBV10-3 and J usage is TRBJ2-3, with 7 bases matching TRBD2. The trim removed 6 bases at V and 2 bases at J, leaving 5 bases unmatched. Germline V gene sequence: CDR1 ENHRY, CDR2 SYGVKD. The CDR3 extends over 14 amino acids. The CDR3 loop reads CAIREERDTDTQYF. The CDR3, as DNA: TGTGCCATCAGGGAAGAGCGGGACACAGATACGCAGTATTTT.

This chain links TRBV15 with TRBJ2-3, with D possibly called TRBD1 or TRBD2 (7 bases each). CDR3 length equals 16 residues. The germline V gene has CDR1 LNHNV and CDR2 YYDKDF (reference sequence). Trimming pared 2 bases from V and 6 bases from J, leaving 18 bases between. The CDR3 spells CATSRTTGRGRDTQYF. The DNA of the CDR3 is TGTGCCACCAGCAGAACCACGGGGAGGGGGCGGGATACGCAGTATTTT.

The chain is built from TRBV15 and TRBJ2-1, with 9 positions matching TRBD2. J lost 2 bases, V lost 3 bases, and 5 bases had no gene match. This CDR3 has 16 residues. Germline V gene lookup returns CDR1 LNHNV and CDR2 YYDKDF (reference sequence). The CDR3 sequence: CATSSHSGSPYNEQFF. Here the CDR3 DNA reads TGTGCCACCAGCAGCCATAGCGGGAGTCCCTACAATGAGCAGTTCTTC.

The sample holds one count of this clone. This chain connects TRBV9 to TRBJ1-3, with a possible D match to TRBD1 (5 bases). V dropped 4 bases and J dropped 0 bases, with 8 bases sitting between them. The CDR3 is 14 amino acids. The germline CDR1 and CDR2 sequences are SGDLS and YYNGEE. CDR3 DNA: TGTGCCAGCAGCTATACAGGCTCTGGAAACACCATATATTTT. It encodes CASSYTGSGNTIYF.

The chain has TRBV28 and TRBJ1-1, with D uncertain. Trimming removed 6 bases from V and 10 bases from J, with 15 bases in between. The length of the CDR3 is 12 residues. CDR1 is MDHEN, CDR2 SYDVKM, per germline. CDR3 DNA: TGTGCCAGCAGCTCGCCTTGGCTGGGAGCTTTCTTT. The encoded protein is CASSSPWLGAFF.

This clone was found once. Here the CDR3 DNA reads TGTGCCAGCAGTGACGGGGGAAATAATTCACCCCTCCACTTT. This encodes CASSDGGNNSPLHF. This rearrangement joins TRBV6-4 to TRBJ1-6, with D perhaps matching TRBD1 (5 bases). The CDR3 extends over 14 amino acids. V was trimmed by 2 bases and J by 5 bases, leaving 7 bases between them. From germline, CDR1 is MRHNA and CDR2 SNTAGT.

The chain employs TRBV7-9 and TRBJ2-3; D is uncertain. V was trimmed by 6 bases and J by 0 bases, leaving 13 bases between them. CDR3 length: 15 amino acids. CDR1 SEHNR and CDR2 FQNEAQ come from the germline V gene (reference sequence). DNA of the CDR3: TGTGCCAGCAGGACGACTGGCATTAGCACAGATACGCAGTATTTT. Residues: CASRTTGISTDTQYF.

This chain joins TRBV30 and TRBJ2-1; TRBD2 is a possible D gene (6 bases). Trimming cost V 0 bases and J 0 bases, with 15 bases left between them. CDR1 and CDR2 (germline): GTSNPN, SVGIG (reference sequence). The CDR3 has 17 residues. DNA for the CDR3: TGTGCCTGGAGTGTAGTCGCGGGACCTCGCTCCTACAATGAGCAGTTCTTC. It encodes CAWSVVAGPRSYNEQFF.

The chain combines TRBV7-2 with TRBJ1-1; weak D call: TRBD1 (6 bases). V gave up 3 bases and J gave up 5 bases, with 13 bases separating them. Germline loops: CDR1 SGHTA, CDR2 FQGNSA. This CDR3 region has 14 residues. CDR3 protein: CASSFTDQGTEAFF. The CDR3 DNA reads TGTGCCAGCAGCTTTACCGACCAGGGGACTGAAGCTTTCTTT.

The J gene is TRBJ2-1, the V gene TRBV7-2, with a weak D call TRBD2 (7 bases). This CDR3 has 15 residues. Trimming cost V 3 bases and J 7 bases, with 16 bases left between them. The germline gives CDR1 SGHTA, CDR2 FQGNSA. This chain's CDR3 is CASSLGGALLNEQFF. CDR3 DNA: TGTGCCAGCAGCTTGGGGGGGGCCCTCCTGAATGAGCAGTTCTTC.